The 18 T cell receptor beta chains reported below all come from one sample, sequenced in a study of spatial heterogeneity in lung cancer. MiXCR, run by TCRdb on the 5' RACE reads, gives a single entry per CDR3 protein. The table lists more than 45,000 distinct CDR3 sequences, approximately 5% of them singletons. Time point noted: sample taken at primary tumor resection. Unsorted whole RNA samples from tumor, nontumor lung or frozen PBMC were sequenced. The sequences come from PBMCs, collected at surgery. All receptors come from a male donor with early-stage non-small cell lung cancer.

This clonotype was observed at least ten times. The chain recombines TRBV12-3 or TRBV12-4 with TRBJ2-1; D is unresolved. The V end lost 3 bases, the J end lost 7 bases, and 13 bases lay between the germline ends. The CDR3 sequence is 14 residues long. The chain's CDR3 is CASSFASKNNEQFF. CDR3 bases: TGTGCCAGCAGTTTTGCGTCCAAGAATAATGAGCAGTTCTTC.

This clonotype was observed at least ten times. The V gene is TRBV15, the J gene TRBJ2-7; 7 bases match TRBD1. The CDR3 length is 16 residues. With 3 bases clipped from V and 7 bases from J, the junction kept 15 bases outside the gene matches. Germline-derived CDR1 and CDR2 are LNHNV and YYDKDF (reference sequence). The chain's CDR3 is CATSSDWGQLLLEQYF. The CDR3, as DNA: TGTGCCACCAGCAGCGACTGGGGACAGTTACTGTTGGAGCAGTACTTC. Together with reference TRBV15 and TRBJ2-7, the CDR3 gives the full variable domain: DAMVIQNPRYQVTQFGKPVTLSCSQTLNHNVMYWYQQKSSQAPKLLFHYYDKDFNNEADTPDNFQSRRPNTSFCFLDIRSPGLGDTAMYLCATSSDWGQLLLEQYFGPGTRLTVT.

In its sample, this clonotype was seen many times. The V gene is TRBV12-3 or TRBV12-4, the J gene TRBJ1-3; D might be TRBD1 (5 bases). This CDR3 contains 16 residues. Trimming removed 0 bases at V and 2 bases at J, with 11 bases between. The CDR3 DNA is TGTGCCAGCAGTTTAGCACTACAGGCAACTGGAAACACCATATATTTT. Encoded protein: CASSLALQATGNTIYF.

This clonotype has a count of ten or more. The genes are TRBV10-2 and TRBJ2-1, with 9 positions matching TRBD2. The length of the CDR3 is 14 residues. The V gene's germline CDR1 is WSHSY and CDR2 SAAADI. After removal of 6 bases from V and 8 bases from J, the junction contained 8 bases not matched to a gene. Here the CDR3 reads CASRVSGSAYEQFF. The CDR3 bases are TGCGCCAGCAGGGTTAGCGGGAGCGCGTATGAGCAGTTCTTC.

This clonotype was found many times. The chain carries TRBV4-1 and TRBJ2-5, with D possibly matching TRBD2 (7 bases). The CDR3 has 16 residues. From germline, CDR1 is MGHRA and CDR2 YSYEKL. The germline V and J ends were trimmed by 4 bases and 5 bases, with 20 bases remaining between them. The CDR3 DNA reads as TGCGCCAGCAGCCCAAAGGGGTCGGGGGGCGCGGAGACCCAGTACTTC. Protein sequence: CASSPKGSGGAETQYF.

In its sample, this clonotype was seen many times. The chain combines TRBV12-3 or TRBV12-4 with TRBJ2-1, with D perhaps being TRBD1 or TRBD2 (5 bases each). The CDR3 length is 14 residues. Trimming removed 10 bases from V and 7 bases from J, with 20 bases in between. CDR3 residues: CATRQGTDSNEQFF. CDR3 sequence (DNA): TGTGCCACCCGACAAGGGACCGATTCAAATGAGCAGTTCTTC.

Many counts were recorded for this clonotype. V is TRBV14 and J is TRBJ2-1, with D uncertain. Trimming shortened V by 4 bases and J by 6 bases, and 10 bases separated the two germline ends. Germline V gives CDR1 SGHDN, CDR2 FVKESK. This CDR3 is 13 amino acids long. This CDR3 reads CASSPSWGNEQFF. The DNA of the CDR3 is TGTGCCAGCAGCCCCTCCTGGGGCAATGAGCAGTTCTTC.

The rearrangement uses TRBV7-2 and TRBJ2-5, with a possible D match to TRBD1 (6 bases). V was trimmed by 1 base and J by 2 bases, leaving 8 bases between them. Germline CDR1 SGHTA, CDR2 FQGNSA. This CDR3 is built from 14 residues. CDR3 sequence reads: CASSLDRVQETQYF. CDR3 sequence (DNA): TGTGCCAGCAGCTTAGACAGGGTTCAAGAGACCCAGTACTTC.

This clonotype has more than one count but fewer than ten. This chain uses TRBV20-1 with TRBJ2-7; 7 bases are shared with TRBD2. This CDR3 has 15 amino acids. CDR1 is DFQATT and CDR2 is SNEGSKA in the germline V gene (reference sequence). Unmatched junction bases numbered 8, after V lost 3 bases and J lost 0 bases. Here the CDR3 reads CSASPLAESSYEQYF. CDR3 DNA sequence: TGCAGTGCTAGTCCGCTAGCGGAAAGCTCCTACGAGCAGTACTTC.

There are many counts of this clonotype. The chain employs TRBV7-2 and TRBJ1-1; D not resolved. Germline assignment: CDR1 SGHTA and CDR2 FQGNSA. The CDR3 is 13 residues long. V lost 5 bases to trimming and J lost 2 bases, with 9 bases between them. DNA for the CDR3: TGTGCCAGCAGCCGTAGAGGTAACACTGAAGCTTTCTTT. Its translation is CASSRRGNTEAFF.

This clonotype has a count of ten or more. This chain links TRBV15 with TRBJ2-5, with D unresolved. There are 13 residues in the CDR3. V was pared by 2 bases and J by 3 bases, with 7 bases between. Germline lookup yields CDR1 LNHNV and CDR2 YYDKDF (reference sequence). The CDR3 loop reads CATSRSSKETQYF. CDR3 nucleotides: TGTGCCACCAGCAGATCCTCGAAAGAGACCCAGTACTTC.

For this clonotype: One base away lies a much larger clone, so this may be a sequencing read error. The chain has TRBV19 and TRBJ1-5; D is unresolved. CDR1 LNHDA and CDR2 SQIVND come from the germline V gene (reference sequence). The CDR3 runs 15 residues. CDR3 nucleotides: TGTGCCAGTAGTACCGACCCAGGACGCAATCAGTCCCAGCATTTT. It encodes CASSTDPGRNQSQHF.

This clonotype was counted at least ten times. The chain combines TRBV11-3 with TRBJ2-1, with 7 nucleotides matching TRBD2. CDR3 length equals 16 residues. Germline CDR1 is SGHNT and CDR2 is YENEEA. The J segment lost 9 bases and the V segment lost 5 bases, leaving 16 bases of the junction unmatched. The CDR3 DNA follows: TGTGCCAGCAGCCTCGGACTAGATTACGGTAACGGTGAGCAGTTCTTC. Amino acids: CASSLGLDYGNGEQFF.

This clonotype was seen ten or more times. V usage is TRBV2 and J usage is TRBJ2-5; 10 bases fit TRBD2. The CDR3 spans 16 residues. Germline-derived CDR1 and CDR2 are SNHLY and FYNNEI. J was trimmed by 2 bases and V by 5 bases; bases with no gene match: 8. CDR3 in DNA: TGTGCCAGCAGTAGCCCTGGACTAGCGGCACAAGAGACCCAGTACTTC. Its protein product is CASSSPGLAAQETQYF.

This clonotype was observed many times. The rearrangement uses TRBV5-4 and TRBJ1-2, with TRBD1 matching over 9 bases. Trimming took 0 bases from V and 5 from J; bases not matched to a gene: 5. The CDR3 loop spans 15 amino acids. Germline CDR1 SGHNT, CDR2 YYREEE (reference sequence). The CDR3 spells CASSLVGQGPYGYTF. For the CDR3, the DNA is TGTGCCAGCAGCTTGGTGGGACAGGGTCCTTATGGCTACACCTTC.

This clonotype has ten or more counts. The chain combines TRBV4-3 with TRBJ1-3, with 7 bases fitting TRBD1. The junction had 3 bases not matched to a gene; V was cut back by 1 base and J by 3 bases. The CDR3 covers 15 residues. The germline gives CDR1 LGHNA, CDR2 YSLEER. The CDR3 protein is CASSQGTGVGNTIYF. In nucleotides, the CDR3 is TGCGCCAGCAGCCAAGGTACAGGGGTTGGAAACACCATATATTTT.

This clonotype was counted ten times or more. This chain connects TRBV30 to TRBJ2-3; tentatively, D is TRBD1 or TRBD2 (6 bases each). V lost 4 bases and J 6 bases, leaving 14 bases between the germline ends. The CDR3 contains 13 residues. The germline V gene has CDR1 GTSNPN and CDR2 SVGIG (reference sequence). The CDR3 loop is CAWNRGAVDTQYF. Written as DNA, the CDR3 is TGTGCCTGGAATAGGGGGGCCGTGGATACGCAGTATTTT. The variable domain in full, with the rest retrieved from reference TRBV30 and TRBJ2-3, is SQTIHQWPATLVQPVGSPLSLECTVEGTSNPNLYWYRQAAGRGLQLLFYSVGIGQISSEVPQNLSASRPQDRQFILSSKKLLLSDSGFYLCAWNRGAVDTQYFGPGTRLTVL.

This clonotype was found many times. The V call is TRBV25-1, the J call TRBJ2-1; 7 nucleotides match TRBD2. Unmatched junction bases numbered 7, after V lost 3 bases and J lost 5 bases. CDR3 size: 15 residues. Per the germline V gene, CDR1 is MGHDK and CDR2 is SYGVNS. The chain's CDR3 is CASSETSRGDNEQFF. The CDR3 DNA reads TGTGCCAGCAGTGAGACCTCCCGGGGGGACAATGAGCAGTTCTTC.